The text below deals with one T cell receptor (beta chain). The antigen is unknown. The entry originates in a study of OX40 agonist ivuxolimab in advanced cancers. The study, taken as a whole, reports: Within 6 weeks, CD4+ and CD8+ blood T cells expanded clonally at 0.1 to 3.0 mg/kg.

Trimming pared 7 bases from V and 5 bases from J, leaving 9 bases between. The CDR3 has 12 amino acids. Germline values: CDR1 SGHNT, CDR2 YYREEE (reference sequence). The data were produced by immunoSEQ multiplex PCR, yet TCRdb's version contains in-frame clones alone and is incomplete. The table shows around 66,000 clones, with just over 90% occurring only once. Sequenced here: CD4+ or CD8+ T cells sorted from blood, sampled in a trial of the OX40 agonist ivuxolimab. The clonotype was recovered from an adult with an advanced solid tumor such as melanoma, head and neck, liver or kidney cancer. This chain joins TRBV5-4 and TRBJ2-2; D gene ambiguous. CDR3 loop: CASGRETGELFF. The CDR3 bases are TGTGCCAGCGGACGCGAGACCGGGGAGCTGTTTTTT.